A selection of T cell receptor beta chains follows, all from one sample in a study of STAT5B mutations in CD4+ large granular lymphocyte leukemia. The repertoire was sequenced with immunoSEQ multiplex PCR; TCRdb's copy has only in-frame clones and lacks some. Of roughly 40,000 clones in the sample, 80% to 90% are singletons; the top ten hold 2.6%. Input material: CD4+ T cells from blood buffy coats. The receptors come from a human donor in good health. Each CDR3 is given with its conserved first and last residue. D genes are given only for firm matches. Clone sizes are given selectively: once, few, many, or a class where the clone is expanded.

TRBD1	TRBV2	TRBJ1-1	NA	TGTGCCAGCACCGAAGGGGGCTTCCGCCTTAGGGCTTTCTTT	CASTEGGFRLRAFF
NA	TRBV30	TRBJ1-1	NA	TGTGCCTGGAGTGTAGGCTATAACACTGAAGCTTTCTTT	CAWSVGYNTEAFF
NA	TRBV7-3	TRBJ2-2	NA	TGTGCCAGCAGCTTAAGGTTCAGGGGTGCCGGGGAGCTGTTTTTT	CASSLRFRGAGELFF
TRBD1	TRBV5-1	TRBJ2-1	NA	TGCGCCAGCAGCTTGGAGGGGTTGCACAGGGGATCCTACAATGAGCAGTTCTTC	CASSLEGLHRGSYNEQFF
TRBD2	TRBV5-4	TRBJ2-3	NA	TGTGCCAGCAGCTTGGTCCCTAGACTAGCGGGAGTTCGAACAGATACGCAGTATTTT	CASSLVPRLAGVRTDTQYF
TRBD1	TRBV30	TRBJ1-4	few	TGTGCCTGGGGACAGGTTGTCGAAAAACTGTTTTTT	CAWGQVVEKLFF
TRBD2	TRBV7-2	TRBJ2-1	NA	TGTGCCAGCAACCCCGCGGGAGGCAATGAGCAGTTCTTC	CASNPAGGNEQFF
TRBD2	TRBV5-4	TRBJ2-1	NA	TGTGCCAGCAGCTCGGGACTAGCGGGAGGCTACAATGAGCAGTTCTTC	CASSSGLAGGYNEQFF
TRBD2	TRBV5-1	TRBJ2-5	NA	TGCGCCAGCAGCTTGGGGACTAGATCCACCCAAGAGACCCAGTACTTC	CASSLGTRSTQETQYF
NA	TRBV18	TRBJ2-7	NA	TGTGCCAGCTCACCACCGTCCGGGACGGGTCCTACGAGGCAGTACTTC	CASSPPSGTGPTRQYF
NA	TRBV5-1	TRBJ1-3	NA	TGCGCCAGCAGCTTGTCACCGGCGGCTGGAAACACCATATATTTT	CASSLSPAAGNTIYF
TRBD2	TRBV6-5	TRBJ2-7	NA	TGTGCCAGCAGTTACTCGCTACTAGCGGGAGCCTACGAGCAGTACTTC	CASSYSLLAGAYEQYF
NA	TRBV7-9	TRBJ1-3	once	TGTGCCAGCAGCTTAGCACCCGGGCCTGGAAACACCATATATTTT	CASSLAPGPGNTIYF
NA	TRBV7-9	TRBJ1-1	NA	TGTGCCAGCAGCACTAAAGCCCCCACTGAAGCTTTCTTT	CASSTKAPTEAFF
TRBD2	TRBV7-9	TRBJ2-5	NA	TGTGCCAGCAGCCCAAGACTAGCGGGAGGGCAGATCCAAGAGACCCAGTACTTC	CASSPRLAGGQIQETQYF
NA	TRBV19	TRBJ1-3	NA	TGTGCCAGTAGCATCGGTAGAAACACCATATATTTT	CASSIGRNTIYF
NA	TRBV19	TRBJ2-3	NA	TGTGCCACCGCCGCCGGGAGTAGGGATACGCAGTATTTT	CATAAGSRDTQYF
NA	TRBV4-3	TRBJ1-2	NA	TGCGCCAGCAGCCAAGGGGCGACGCGGGGCTATGGCTACACCTTC	CASSQGATRGYGYTF
TRBD2	TRBV9	TRBJ2-7	once	TGTGCCAGCAGCGCGACTAGCGGGAGAAACGAGCAGTACTTC	CASSATSGRNEQYF
TRBD1	TRBV28	TRBJ2-7	NA	TGTGCCAGCGCTCCAGGGGGTGTGCTATACGAGCAGTACTTC	CASAPGGVLYEQYF
NA	TRBV2	TRBJ2-7	once	TGTGCCAGCAGTGATAATACCTACGAGCAGTACTTC	CASSDNTYEQYF
NA	TRBV19	TRBJ1-1	NA	TGTGCCAGTAGTATAGTTCCGAATACCGAAGCTTTCTTT	CASSIVPNTEAFF
TRBD2	TRBV5-4	TRBJ2-1	NA	TGTGCCAGCAGCTTACTAGCGGGAGGGGGCAATGAGCAGTTCTTC	CASSLLAGGGNEQFF
NA	TRBV19	TRBJ1-3	NA	TGTGCCAGTAGTACACTTCGTCAGGGGAACTCTGGAAACACCATATATTTT	CASSTLRQGNSGNTIYF
TRBD2	TRBV6-5	TRBJ2-7	NA	TGTGCCAGCAGTTACAAATGGACTAGCGGATTGTACGAGCAGTACTTC	CASSYKWTSGLYEQYF
TRBD2	TRBV6-6	TRBJ2-5	NA	TGTGCCAGCAGTTACTCGACTAGCGGGGACCAAGAGACCCAGTACTTC	CASSYSTSGDQETQYF
NA	TRBV2	TRBJ1-2	once	TGTGCCAGCAAAGGAGTTCTTAACTATGGCTACACCTTC	CASKGVLNYGYTF
NA	TRBV6-5	TRBJ1-1	NA	TGTGCCAGCAGGGACCGGCGGGGCACTGAAGCTTTCTTT	CASRDRRGTEAFF
NA	TRBV19	TRBJ2-4	NA	TGTGCCAGTAGTATGGAGGGTTTGGGCAAAAACATTCAGTACTTC	CASSMEGLGKNIQYF
TRBD1	TRBV5-5	TRBJ1-5	NA	TGTGCCAGCACTCCACTAGGGACAGGGGATCAGCCCCAGCATTTT	CASTPLGTGDQPQHF
TRBD1	TRBV2	TRBJ2-1	NA	TGTGCCAGCAGCCTGGACAGGGACAATGAGCAGTTCTTC	CASSLDRDNEQFF
NA	TRBV2	TRBJ1-3	NA	TGTGCCAGCAGTGCATCAGGGAGCTCTGGAAACACCATATATTTT	CASSASGSSGNTIYF
NA	TRBV2	TRBJ2-2	NA	TGTGCCAGCAGGGTCGTGCTTAACACCGGGGAGCTGTTTTTT	CASRVVLNTGELFF
NA	TRBV29-1	TRBJ1-4	NA	TGCAGCGTTGAGGCTCAAAGAGGAGAAAAACTGTTTTTT	CSVEAQRGEKLFF
NA	TRBV5-1	TRBJ1-1	NA	TGCGCCAGCAGCTTCCTACACGGGAACACTGAAGCTTTCTTT	CASSFLHGNTEAFF
NA	TRBV20-1	TRBJ1-1	NA	TGCAGTGTCACATCGCACACTGAAGCTTTCTTT	CSVTSHTEAFF
NA	TRBV5-1	TRBJ2-1	NA	TGCGCCAGCAGCATATCAGGGGGGGGTGGAGGTGAGCAGTTCTTC	CASSISGGGGGEQFF
TRBD1	TRBV15	TRBJ2-1	NA	TGTGCCACCAGCAAGAGGGGACAGTTAACCATCAATGAGCAGTTCTTC	CATSKRGQLTINEQFF
NA	TRBV27	TRBJ1-2	NA	TGTGCCAGCAGGGGGGGGGCAGCTTTATTTAACTATGGCTACACCTTC	CASRGGAALFNYGYTF
TRBD2	TRBV11-2	TRBJ2-5	NA	TGTGCCAGCAGCTCTTTTCCGGGAGGAAGAGAGACCCAGTACTTC	CASSSFPGGRETQYF
NA	TRBV5-5	TRBJ2-6	NA	TGTGCCAGCAGCTCCGGGAATCCTGGGGCCAACGTCCTGACTTTC	CASSSGNPGANVLTF